This T cell receptor beta chain emerged from a study of T cells in Graves' hyperthyroidism and ophthalmopathy. Whole-study context: Sampling of peripheral blood happened at initial diagnosis, prior to any treatment.

This CDR3 comprises 16 residues. The germline V gene has CDR1 DFQATT and CDR2 SNEGSKA (reference sequence). V dropped 0 bases and J dropped 0 bases, with 12 bases sitting between them. Researchers defined stable Graves' hyperthyroidism as no ophthalmopathy progression within 18 months. Out of roughly 10 ml of fresh peripheral blood came the PBMCs. This clonotype occurred a few times. What was amplified from RNA transcripts were TCR beta CDR3 regions. HTBI primers were employed in a first-round RT-PCR of the TCR CDR3. TCRdb analysed the multiplex PCR reads with MiXCR anew, one entry per CDR3 protein. This sample has roughly 290,000 distinct CDR3 sequences, with roughly 13% found just once.

The V gene is TRBV20-1, the J gene TRBJ2-4; D gene unclear. Input material: blood. The origin of this receptor is a woman aged 40 to 49 with Graves' hyperthyroidism. The CDR3 sequence is CSARDLKRVAKNIQYF. CDR3 sequence (DNA): TGCAGTGCTAGAGATCTGAAAAGGGTAGCCAAAAACATTCAGTACTTC.